Each of the 9 T cell receptor beta chains below was sequenced from the same sample in a study of T cells after somatic rescue of genetic block. Method: immunoSEQ multiplex PCR; TCRdb's copy keeps in-frame clones and lacks some. The sample shows 70,000 to 85,000 clones, approximately 90% of them seen only once. The sample comprised peripheral blood mononuclear cells (PBMCs). The receptors shown here come from a young man.

The rearrangement links TRBV7-9 to TRBJ1-2, with D possibly matching TRBD1 (5 bases). Germline assignment: CDR1 SEHNR and CDR2 FQNEAQ (reference sequence). The CDR3 contains 13 residues. Trimming pared 1 base from V and 8 bases from J, leaving 11 bases between. This chain's CDR3 is CASSLEGRVGYTF. The CDR3 nucleotides are TGTGCCAGCAGCTTAGAGGGCAGGGTCGGCTACACCTTC.

The chain combines TRBV28 with TRBJ2-6, with unresolved D. V was shortened by 1 base and J by 0 bases, with 4 bases between the two germline ends. The CDR3 sequence is 15 residues long. In germline, CDR1 is MDHEN, CDR2 SYDVKM. In DNA form, the CDR3 reads TGTGCCAGCAGTTTATTTAGCTCTGGGGCCAACGTCCTGACTTTC. This encodes CASSLFSSGANVLTF. Full variable domain (remainder filled in from reference TRBV28 and TRBJ2-6): DVKVTQSSRYLVKRTGEKVFLECVQDMDHENMFWYRQDPGLGLRLIYFSYDVKMKEKGDIPEGYSVSREKKERFSLILESASTNQTSMYLCASSLFSSGANVLTFGAGSRLTVL.

This chain joins TRBV19 and TRBJ1-5; D may be TRBD1 (5 bases). The CDR3 spans 11 residues. V lost 3 bases and J 11 bases, leaving 8 bases between the germline ends. Germline loops: CDR1 LNHDA, CDR2 SQIVND (reference sequence). The CDR3: CASSILGAQHF. The CDR3 nucleotides read TGTGCCAGTAGTATCTTGGGGGCCCAGCATTTT.

The rearrangement joins TRBV11-2 to TRBJ2-3, with 9 bases matching TRBD2. V shed 4 bases, J shed 6 bases, and the junction held 11 bases outside the gene matches. Germline lookup yields CDR1 SGHAT and CDR2 FQNNGV. This CDR3 contains 16 residues. In DNA form, the CDR3 reads TGTGCCAGCAGCTCAATAGGTGCGGGAGGGCCGGATACGCAGTATTTT. Encoded protein: CASSSIGAGGPDTQYF.

The chain employs TRBV7-6 and TRBJ2-7; D is undetermined. The length of the CDR3 is 14 residues. Germline assignment: CDR1 SGHVS and CDR2 FNYEAQ. V dropped 5 bases and J dropped 4 bases, with 15 bases sitting between them. CDR3 DNA sequence: TGTGCCAGCAGCCCTCGTTGGGCAGAATACGAGCAGTACTTC. As protein: CASSPRWAEYEQYF.

The chain carries TRBV27 and TRBJ2-7; D not resolved. The V gene lost 2 bases and the J gene lost 4 bases, with 15 bases spanning the gap. The V gene's germline CDR1 is MNHEY and CDR2 SMNVEV (reference sequence). CDR3 length equals 15 residues. Here the CDR3 DNA reads TGTGCCAGCAGTTTACGCTGGGCGTCAGTGTACGAGCAGTACTTC. It translates to CASSLRWASVYEQYF.

The chain couples TRBV6-5 to TRBJ2-1; 10 bases map to TRBD2. V shed 4 bases and J 5 bases; nucleotides not matched to a gene: 8. CDR1 MNHEY and CDR2 SVGAGI come from the germline V gene. This CDR3 contains 16 residues. The CDR3 sequence is CASSSPLAGTNNEQFF. The CDR3 DNA reads TGTGCCAGCAGTTCCCCACTAGCGGGAACGAACAATGAGCAGTTCTTC.

The chain combines TRBV4-2 with TRBJ2-5; D is undetermined. V lost 0 bases and J 3 bases, leaving 17 bases between the germline ends. CDR1 LGHNA and CDR2 YNFKEQ come from the germline V gene. The CDR3 spans 17 residues. DNA for the CDR3: TGTGCCAGCAGCCAAGATAGAACCTACCCTGAAGAAGAGACCCAGTACTTC. Translation: CASSQDRTYPEEETQYF.

The chain carries TRBV2 and TRBJ2-2; TRBD1 agrees at 7 bases. Germline CDR1 SNHLY, CDR2 FYNNEI. There are 13 residues in the CDR3. Unmatched junction bases numbered 5, after V lost 8 bases and J lost 5 bases. CDR3 coding DNA: TGTGCCAGCGTAAGGGGGCTGACCGGGGAGCTGTTTTTT. Translating it yields CASVRGLTGELFF.